These 27 T cell receptor beta chains were all obtained from the same sample, sequenced in a study of T cell responses to AZD1222 COVID-19 vaccine. Repertoires were generated with immunoSEQ multiplex PCR, while TCRdb's copy carries only in-frame clones and drops some. The sample has about 100,000 clones; more than 70% are singletons. The specimen comprised peripheral blood, sampled on day 0 of MenACWY control vaccination. These receptors came from an adult in good health.

This chain connects TRBV5-1 to TRBJ2-7; TRBD2 matches at 9 bases. J was trimmed by 4 bases and V by 4 bases; bases with no gene match: 6. CDR3 length: 14 amino acids. Germline V CDR1 and CDR2: SGHRS, YFSETQ. The CDR3 is CASSPGTSWYEQYF. CDR3 DNA: TGCGCCAGCAGCCCCGGGACTAGCTGGTACGAGCAGTACTTC.

The chain employs TRBV15 and TRBJ2-7; 7 bases match TRBD2. Unmatched junction bases numbered 13, after V lost 1 base and J lost 4 bases. This CDR3 comprises 17 residues. Germline CDR1 LNHNV, CDR2 YYDKDF (reference sequence). CDR3 sequence (DNA): TGTGCCACCAGCAGAGGGGGTCAGGCGGGAGCGAAATACGAGCAGTACTTC. Translation: CATSRGGQAGAKYEQYF. Drawing the rest from reference TRBV15 and TRBJ2-7, the complete variable domain is DAMVIQNPRYQVTQFGKPVTLSCSQTLNHNVMYWYQQKSSQAPKLLFHYYDKDFNNEADTPDNFQSRRPNTSFCFLDIRSPGLGDTAMYLCATSRGGQAGAKYEQYFGPGTRLTVT.

Written as DNA, the CDR3 is TGTGCCAGCAGCGAGCAGGGGGCGGTGAACACTGAAGCTTTCTTT. Its translation is CASSEQGAVNTEAFF. The chain employs TRBV13 and TRBJ1-1; TRBD1 aligns across 8 bases. Losses at the gene ends were 5 bases for V and 0 bases for J; bases not matched to a gene: 5. The CDR3 is made up of 15 amino acids. The germline CDR1 and CDR2 sequences are PRHDT and FYEKMQ (reference sequence).

The chain uses TRBV11-2 and TRBJ1-2; TRBD1 is a possible D gene (6 bases). The V gene's germline CDR1 is SGHAT and CDR2 FQNNGV. The CDR3 totals 14 residues. The ends were cut back, 3 bases at V and 2 bases at J, with 10 bases in the middle. The CDR3 sequence is CASSLTGQNYGYTF. The CDR3 DNA follows: TGTGCCAGCAGCTTGACAGGTCAAAACTATGGCTACACCTTC.

V and J are TRBV28 and TRBJ2-1; 8 positions match TRBD2. The CDR3 contains 18 residues. Germline values: CDR1 MDHEN, CDR2 SYDVKM. Germline trimming cut 5 bases from V and 1 base from J; bases unmatched to any gene: 13. CDR3: CASSTGQLAGLSYNEQFF. CDR3 nucleotide sequence: TGTGCCAGCAGTACCGGACAGCTAGCGGGCCTATCCTACAATGAGCAGTTCTTC.

The chain joins TRBV2 to TRBJ1-4, with 8 bases aligning to TRBD1. The CDR3 totals 14 residues. V lost 1 base and J lost 8; bases outside the gene matches: 3. Germline CDR1 reads SNHLY; CDR2 reads FYNNEI. The CDR3 region is CASSEGRGQEKLFF. The CDR3 coding sequence is TGTGCCAGCAGTGAAGGCAGGGGGCAGGAAAAACTGTTTTTT. Full variable domain (outside the CDR3, taken from reference TRBV2 and TRBJ1-4): EPEVTQTPSHQVTQMGQEVILRCVPISNHLYFYWYRQILGQKVEFLVSFYNNEISEKSEIFDDQFSVERPDGSNFTLKIRSTKLEDSAMYFCASSEGRGQEKLFFGSGTQLSVL.

This chain uses TRBV30 with TRBJ1-5, with TRBD1 matching 9 bases. This CDR3 has 15 amino acids. Germline V gene lookup returns CDR1 GTSNPN and CDR2 SVGIG (reference sequence). Trimming took 0 bases from V and 9 from J; bases not matched to a gene: 9. The CDR3 DNA is TGTGCCTGGAGTGTGTCCGGGACAGGGAGACGGCCCCAGCATTTT. Translated, it gives CAWSVSGTGRRPQHF.

The genes are TRBV2 and TRBJ2-1, with D perhaps matching TRBD1 or TRBD2 (5 bases each). The CDR3 is 14 amino acids. V lost 10 bases and J 9 bases, leaving 22 bases between the germline ends. Per the germline V gene, CDR1 is SNHLY and CDR2 is FYNNEI. The CDR3 nucleotides are TGTGCCACTCTAGGGGATAGGGAGTTTAGTGAGCAGTTCTTC. It yields the protein CATLGDREFSEQFF.

The chain couples TRBV11-2 to TRBJ1-2; D is unclear. The germline CDR1 and CDR2 sequences are SGHAT and FQNNGV. The CDR3 contains 11 residues. With 2 bases removed from V and 5 bases from J, the gap between germline ends came to 3 bases. The CDR3 protein is CASSLKYGYTF. DNA for the CDR3: TGTGCCAGCAGCTTAAAATATGGCTACACCTTC.

In this sample, this clone turned up once. This chain links TRBV7-9 with TRBJ1-1; no reliable D call. Trimming removed 1 base at V and 6 bases at J, with 12 bases between. Germline lookup yields CDR1 SEHNR and CDR2 FQNEAQ (reference sequence). The CDR3 consists of 14 residues. The CDR3 region has the DNA TGTGCCAGCAGCTTAGGGTGGAGGGATCCTGAAGCTTTCTTT. Protein: CASSLGWRDPEAFF.

A word on this clone: Relative to the germline gene, one junction end is altered; a read error may explain this. This sequence joins TRBV6-5 and TRBJ1-1; D possibly corresponds to TRBD1 (6 bases). Germline-derived CDR1 and CDR2 are MNHEY and SVGAGI. The CDR3 runs to 13 residues. DNA of the CDR3: TGTGCCAGCAGGGGAAGGGGGAACGCTGAAGCTTTCTTT. Residues: CASRGRGNAEAFF.

The chain joins TRBV11-2 to TRBJ1-6; D is undetermined. Per germline, CDR1 SGHAT and CDR2 FQNNGV. Trimming removed 2 bases at V and 0 bases at J, with 14 bases between. This CDR3 is 18 amino acids long. CDR3 sequence: CASSLNSGSSSYNSPLHF. DNA for the CDR3: TGTGCCAGCAGCTTAAATTCGGGTTCTAGCTCCTATAATTCACCCCTCCACTTT.

The chain is built from TRBV5-5 and TRBJ2-7; perhaps D is TRBD1 or TRBD2 (5 bases each). V was clipped by 4 bases and J by 3 bases, with 17 bases between them. Germline lookup yields CDR1 SGHKS and CDR2 YYEKEE (reference sequence). This CDR3 region has 15 residues. CDR3 nucleotide sequence: TGTGCCAGCAGCGTCAACCGGGACCCGAGCTACGAGCAGTACTTC. Translation gives CASSVNRDPSYEQYF. Full variable domain (rest looked up from reference TRBV5-5 and TRBJ2-7): DAGVTQSPTHLIKTRGQQVTLRCSPISGHKSVSWYQQVLGQGPQFIFQYYEKEERGRGNFPDRFSARQFPNYSSELNVNALLLGDSALYLCASSVNRDPSYEQYFGPGTRLTVT.

V usage is TRBV18 and J usage is TRBJ1-4, with D tentatively TRBD1 (6 bases). This CDR3 is built from 14 residues. Deletions cut 3 bases from V and 6 bases from J, with 11 bases between. Germline CDR1 KGHSH, CDR2 LQKENI. The CDR3 protein is CASSPKGEHEKLFF. The CDR3 DNA follows: TGTGCCAGCTCACCTAAGGGGGAGCATGAAAAACTGTTTTTT.

This chain links TRBV18 with TRBJ2-7; 7 bases agree with TRBD1. J gave up 5 bases and V 4 bases, and 14 bases lay outside the gene matches. This CDR3 contains 16 residues. The V gene's germline CDR1 is KGHSH and CDR2 LQKENI. In DNA, the CDR3 is TGTGCCAGCTCACAGACATGGACGGGACAGCTCGACGAGCAGTACTTC. Residues: CASSQTWTGQLDEQYF.

This clone was observed a single time. The chain is built from TRBV27 and TRBJ1-6, with 7 bases matching TRBD1. The V gene end was trimmed by 7 bases and the J gene end by 10 bases; junction bases not matched to a gene: 10. CDR1 is MNHEY, CDR2 SMNVEV, per germline (reference sequence). The CDR3 totals 14 residues. The CDR3 DNA follows: TGTGCCAGCACTCACAGGGGAGACGGGTCACCCCTCCACTTT. It specifies CASTHRGDGSPLHF.

V is TRBV24-1 and J is TRBJ2-1; TRBD2 agrees at 8 bases. V shed 9 bases and J 8 bases; nucleotides not matched to a gene: 14. CDR1 is KGHDR and CDR2 is SFDVKD in the germline V gene. The CDR3 has 15 residues. CDR3 DNA sequence: TGTGCCACCTCTCACCCCAGCGGGGGCCAGGATGAGCAGTTCTTC. Translation gives CATSHPSGGQDEQFF.

Of note for this clone: One end of the junction is discordant with germline, which a read error may explain. V and J are TRBV15 and TRBJ2-7; tentatively, D is TRBD1 (6 bases). The CDR3 covers 16 residues. Germline V gene lookup returns CDR1 LNHNV and CDR2 YYDKDF (reference sequence). In DNA, the CDR3 is TGTGCCACCAGCGGGAGACCAGGGGCACTCTCCCACGAGCAGTACTTC. Its translation: CATSGRPGALSHEQYF. Supplemented by reference TRBV15 and TRBJ2-7, the full variable domain reads DAMVIQNPRYQVTQFGKPVTLSCSQTLNHNVMYWYQQKSSQAPKLLFHYYDKDFNNEADTPDNFQSRRPNTSFCFLDIRSPGLGDTAMYLCATSGRPGALSHEQYFGPGTRLTVT.

The chain couples TRBV12-3 or TRBV12-4 to TRBJ1-6; D call uncertain. This CDR3 spans 13 amino acids. V was pared by 1 base and J by 6 bases, with 4 bases between. CDR3 nucleotides: TGTGCCAGCAGTTTAGACATTAATTCACCCCTCCACTTT. Translation: CASSLDINSPLHF.

The chain combines TRBV6-5 with TRBJ1-6; D not resolved. V dropped 2 bases and J dropped 14 bases, with 16 bases sitting between them. CDR3 length: 14 residues. Germline CDR1 is MNHEY and CDR2 is SVGAGI. In DNA form, the CDR3 reads TGTGCCAGCAGTTACACCGGGCCGATCTCCTCCCTCCACTTT. It encodes CASSYTGPISSLHF.

The chain links TRBV28 to TRBJ2-1; the D call may be TRBD1 or TRBD2 (6 bases each). V lost 5 bases, J lost 7 bases, and 18 bases lay in between. CDR3 length: 15 residues. The germline V gene has CDR1 MDHEN and CDR2 SYDVKM. The CDR3 reads CASSLGTRTGNEQFF. The CDR3 nucleotides are TGTGCCAGCAGTCTGGGGACTCGAACAGGGAATGAGCAGTTCTTC.

The chain recombines TRBV7-8 with TRBJ1-2; D not certain. The V end was cut by 4 bases, the J end by 4 bases, with 7 bases between. The CDR3 spans 12 residues. Germline-derived CDR1 and CDR2 are SGHVS and FQNEAQ. The CDR3 loop reads CASSSGGYGYTF. DNA of the CDR3: TGTGCCAGCAGCTCAGGTGGCTATGGCTACACCTTC.

A single count supports this clone. CDR3 protein: CASSLNRYYEQYF. The CDR3 DNA follows: TGTGCCAGCAGCTTAAACAGATACTACGAGCAGTACTTC. The rearrangement uses TRBV7-3 and TRBJ2-7; the D is unclear. CDR3 length equals 13 residues. Trimming left V 1 base short and J 3 bases short, with 7 bases between. Germline loops: CDR1 SGHTA, CDR2 FQGTGA.

The rearrangement joins TRBV12-3 or TRBV12-4 to TRBJ1-1; D is possibly TRBD1 (5 bases). The CDR3 length is 12 residues. V lost 10 bases and J lost 3, with 12 bases in between. In nucleotides, the CDR3 is TGTGCCACTTTCCGAGGGGACACTGAAGCTTTCTTT. It codes for CATFRGDTEAFF.

The chain uses TRBV27 and TRBJ2-7, with 8 bases matching TRBD1. The CDR3 has 13 residues. Trimming at V came to 6 bases and at J to 5 bases, leaving 6 bases not matched to a gene. The V gene's germline CDR1 is MNHEY and CDR2 SMNVEV (reference sequence). The CDR3: CASSWTGRNEQYF. The CDR3 DNA reads TGTGCCAGCAGCTGGACAGGGAGGAACGAGCAGTACTTC.

This chain joins TRBV7-2 and TRBJ2-1; D gene ambiguous. Trimming left V 1 base short and J 6 bases short, with 10 bases between. Germline V gives CDR1 SGHTA, CDR2 FQGNSA. This CDR3 is 14 amino acids long. CDR3 region: CASSLVAVGNEQFF. CDR3 in DNA: TGTGCCAGCAGCTTAGTGGCAGTAGGCAATGAGCAGTTCTTC.

The chain combines TRBV15 with TRBJ1-5; 7 nucleotides align to TRBD1. Germline V lookup: CDR1 LNHNV, CDR2 YYDKDF (reference sequence). Trimming at V came to 5 bases and at J to 2 bases, leaving 3 bases not matched to a gene. CDR3 size: 14 residues. The CDR3 spells CATSWGTGNQPQHF. The CDR3 coding sequence is TGTGCCACCAGCTGGGGGACAGGCAATCAGCCCCAGCATTTT.